A single sample gave rise to the 25 T cell receptor beta chains below, sequenced in a study of T cell responses to AZD1222 COVID-19 vaccine. The data were produced by immunoSEQ multiplex PCR, yet TCRdb's version contains in-frame clones alone and is incomplete. The table includes 150,000 or so clones, about 92% detected once. The sample in question was peripheral blood, obtained 28 days after the second AZD1222 dose. These receptors came from an adult who received the AZD1222 COVID-19 vaccine.

This clone was observed once. The chain has TRBV19 and TRBJ1-3; the D is unclear. Germline V gene sequence: CDR1 LNHDA, CDR2 SQIVND (reference sequence). The V gene lost 5 bases and the J gene lost 0 bases, with 8 bases spanning the gap. The CDR3 covers 14 residues. CDR3 region: CASSSASSGNTIYF. In DNA form, the CDR3 reads TGTGCCAGTAGTTCGGCCAGCTCTGGAAACACCATATATTTT.

This rearrangement joins TRBV3-1 (or the pseudogene TRBV3-2) to TRBJ1-1, with 9 nucleotides matching TRBD1. After removal of 4 bases from V and 3 bases from J, the junction contained 3 bases not matched to a gene. The germline V gene has CDR1 LGHDT and CDR2 YNNKEL (reference sequence). This CDR3 is 14 amino acids long. The CDR3 sequence: CASSLRDRDTEAFF. Written as DNA, the CDR3 is TGTGCCAGCAGCCTCCGGGACAGGGACACTGAAGCTTTCTTT.

The chain uses TRBV30 and TRBJ1-3; D perhaps matches TRBD1 (6 bases). The length of the CDR3 is 13 residues. Looked up from germline, CDR1 is GTSNPN and CDR2 is SVGIG (reference sequence). The V end lost 3 bases, the J end lost 4 bases, and 10 bases lay between the germline ends. The CDR3 reads CAWSRGQGNTIYF. The CDR3 bases are TGTGCCTGGAGCCGGGGGCAAGGAAACACCATATATTTT. Combining the CDR3 with reference TRBV30 and TRBJ1-3 gives the whole variable domain SQTIHQWPATLVQPVGSPLSLECTVEGTSNPNLYWYRQAAGRGLQLLFYSVGIGQISSEVPQNLSASRPQDRQFILSSKKLLLSDSGFYLCAWSRGQGNTIYFGEGSWLTVV.

This sequence joins TRBV25-1 and TRBJ1-2, with D unclear. The length of the CDR3 is 15 residues. From germline, CDR1 is MGHDK and CDR2 SYGVNS. Trimming cost V 1 base and J 2 bases, with 11 bases left between them. CDR3 protein: CASSELREQNYGYTF. The DNA of the CDR3 is TGTGCCAGCAGTGAATTACGGGAGCAGAACTATGGCTACACCTTC.

The chain recombines TRBV14 with TRBJ1-6, with D possibly matching TRBD1 (5 bases). CDR1 and CDR2 (germline): SGHDN, FVKESK. This CDR3 has 17 amino acids. Trimming cost V 1 base and J 4 bases, with 14 bases left between them. CDR3 DNA sequence: TGTGCCAGCAGCCAAGTCCCCACAGGAGATTATAATTCACCCCTCCACTTT. It translates to CASSQVPTGDYNSPLHF.

Only one count was recorded for this clone. Here the CDR3 DNA reads TGTGCCAGCAGTTCAATAGGGGAAGGCTACACCTTC. Its translation is CASSSIGEGYTF. The rearrangement uses TRBV6-5 and TRBJ1-2; D perhaps matches TRBD1 (5 bases). From germline, CDR1 is MNHEY and CDR2 SVGAGI. Deletions cut 4 bases from V and 8 bases from J, with 11 bases between. CDR3 length: 12 residues.

This chain connects TRBV7-2 to TRBJ2-5; D possibly corresponds to TRBD2 (7 bases). V gave up 5 bases and J gave up 2 bases, with 18 bases separating them. The CDR3 has 16 residues. CDR1 and CDR2 (germline): SGHTA, FQGNSA. In nucleotides, the CDR3 is TGTGCCAGCAGCCCGGAGGGGGGGGTGCCACAAGAGACCCAGTACTTC. Its translation is CASSPEGGVPQETQYF.

This chain joins TRBV30 and TRBJ1-1; maybe TRBD1 (6 bases). This CDR3 is built from 14 residues. With 0 bases removed from V and 7 bases from J, the gap between germline ends came to 15 bases. Germline assignment: CDR1 GTSNPN and CDR2 SVGIG (reference sequence). In DNA, the CDR3 is TGTGCCTGGAGTGTTCTAGGGGCAGGGGATGAAGCTTTCTTT. Its protein product is CAWSVLGAGDEAFF.

The rearrangement uses TRBV6-4 and TRBJ2-1; TRBD1 might be the D (6 bases). The length of the CDR3 is 14 residues. Germline V CDR1 and CDR2: MRHNA, SNTAGT. V was clipped by 5 bases and J by 2 bases, with 10 bases between them. The CDR3, as DNA: TGTGCCAGCAGTACAGGGTGGCCCTACAATGAGCAGTTCTTC. Encoded protein: CASSTGWPYNEQFF.

As regards this clone: Within the sample, other DNA sequences also encode this same CDR3. The CDR3 nucleotides read TGTGCCAGCAGCTTAACCGATAGCAATCAGCCCCAGCATTTT. It yields the protein CASSLTDSNQPQHF. The chain combines TRBV7-9 with TRBJ1-5; D call uncertain. The CDR3 has 14 amino acids. The germline V and J ends were trimmed by 2 bases and 0 bases, with 5 bases remaining between them. In germline, CDR1 is SEHNR, CDR2 FQNEAQ (reference sequence).

The chain employs TRBV30 and TRBJ2-1, with 16 bases that match TRBD2. J gave up 7 bases and V 1 base, and 7 bases lay outside the gene matches. Germline CDR1 and CDR2: GTSNPN and SVGIG (reference sequence). The CDR3 consists of 17 residues. CDR3: CAWSEGLAGGPGNEQFF. For the CDR3, the DNA is TGTGCCTGGAGTGAGGGACTAGCGGGGGGGCCGGGGAATGAGCAGTTCTTC.

This clone was counted a single time. The V gene is TRBV20-1, the J gene TRBJ1-1; D might be TRBD1 (6 bases). Germline values: CDR1 DFQATT, CDR2 SNEGSKA (reference sequence). V was pared by 6 bases and J by 5 bases, with 10 bases between. The CDR3 is made up of 11 amino acids. The CDR3 DNA follows: TGCAGTGCCAGGACAGCTACTGAAGCTTTCTTT. Translation gives CSARTATEAFF.

This sequence joins TRBV6-5 and TRBJ2-3; D gene unclear. V was trimmed by 2 bases and J by 5 bases, leaving 5 bases between them. The CDR3 consists of 12 residues. Germline lookup yields CDR1 MNHEY and CDR2 SVGAGI. In DNA form, the CDR3 reads TGTGCCAGCAGTTACCCGGGAGATACGCAGTATTTT. This translates into CASSYPGDTQYF.

V is TRBV7-2 and J is TRBJ1-2, with no clear D. CDR1 and CDR2 from the germline V gene are SGHTA and FQGNSA. The CDR3 runs 12 residues. Trimming left V 5 bases short and J 5 bases short, with 9 bases between. This CDR3 is CASSDGPYGYTF. CDR3 nucleotides: TGTGCCAGCAGCGACGGACCGTATGGCTACACCTTC.

The chain uses TRBV7-6 and TRBJ1-1, with a possible D match to TRBD1 (6 bases). The germline V gene encodes CDR1 SGHVS and CDR2 FNYEAQ. The CDR3 sequence is 19 residues long. V was pared by 1 base and J by 3 bases, with 24 bases between. Written as DNA, the CDR3 is TGTGCCAGCAGCTTAGATGGAACCGGGACAACGAGCAGGTACACTGAAGCTTTCTTT. Its protein product is CASSLDGTGTTSRYTEAFF.

The chain links TRBV30 to TRBJ1-1; tentatively, D is TRBD1 (6 bases). This CDR3 has 12 amino acids. Germline-derived CDR1 and CDR2 are GTSNPN and SVGIG (reference sequence). V was trimmed by 5 bases and J by 2 bases, leaving 9 bases between them. CDR3 sequence: CAWDRLNTEAFF. The CDR3, as DNA: TGTGCCTGGGACAGGCTAAACACTGAAGCTTTCTTT.

J is TRBJ1-4 and V is TRBV9; D gene uncertain. V gave up 0 bases and J gave up 7 bases, with 13 bases separating them. The CDR3 length is 15 residues. In germline, CDR1 is SGDLS, CDR2 YYNGEE. The CDR3 coding sequence is TGTGCCAGCAGCGTAGGCGGGAGTCCAGGTGAAAAACTGTTTTTT. It codes for CASSVGGSPGEKLFF.

The chain has TRBV27 and TRBJ1-1, with D maybe TRBD1 (6 bases). Germline V CDR1 and CDR2: MNHEY, SMNVEV (reference sequence). This CDR3 spans 14 amino acids. V was cut by 6 bases and J by 2 bases, with 13 bases left in between. DNA of the CDR3: TGTGCCAGCAGCTTCCGGACAGACAACACTGAAGCTTTCTTT. This translates into CASSFRTDNTEAFF.

This clone is a singleton in its sample. The chain recombines TRBV29-1 with TRBJ1-1; D not resolved. CDR1 and CDR2 (germline): SQVTM, ANQGSEA. The CDR3 sequence is 13 residues long. V was pared by 3 bases and J by 1 base, with 9 bases between. CDR3 DNA: TGCAGCGTTGAGGGCGCAGCGAACACTGAAGCTTTCTTT. Its translation is CSVEGAANTEAFF.

The CDR3: CAWALGQGAWVGAEAFF. The CDR3 nucleotides read TGTGCCTGGGCCCTCGGACAGGGGGCTTGGGTAGGGGCTGAAGCTTTCTTT. The V gene is TRBV30, the J gene TRBJ1-1, with 11 positions matching TRBD1. V lost 5 bases and J lost 6; bases outside the gene matches: 17. This CDR3 is 17 amino acids long. CDR1 and CDR2 (germline): GTSNPN, SVGIG (reference sequence). Full variable domain (outside the CDR3, taken from reference TRBV30 and TRBJ1-1): SQTIHQWPATLVQPVGSPLSLECTVEGTSNPNLYWYRQAAGRGLQLLFYSVGIGQISSEVPQNLSASRPQDRQFILSSKKLLLSDSGFYLCAWALGQGAWVGAEAFFGQGTRLTVV.

This clone was picked up one time. This chain connects TRBV7-2 to TRBJ2-7; TRBD2 matches at 14 bases. V was pared by 3 bases and J by 4 bases, with 8 bases of the junction left unmatched. In germline, CDR1 is SGHTA, CDR2 FQGNSA. This CDR3 is 17 amino acids long. The CDR3 here is CASSLGTSGGRGYEQYF. The CDR3 DNA follows: TGTGCCAGCAGCTTGGGGACTAGCGGGGGCCGGGGTTACGAGCAGTACTTC.

CDR3 sequence: CASSLGPTSGRDLSYEQYF. CDR3 DNA: TGCGCCAGCAGCCTCGGGCCGACTAGCGGGCGAGATTTATCCTACGAGCAGTACTTC. V usage is TRBV4-1 and J usage is TRBJ2-7, with TRBD2 matching over 10 bases. J was trimmed by 1 base and V by 4 bases; bases with no gene match: 16. Germline V gene sequence: CDR1 MGHRA, CDR2 YSYEKL. The CDR3 totals 19 residues.

The chain links TRBV30 to TRBJ1-5, with TRBD1 identical over 9 bases. The trim removed 3 bases at V and 4 bases at J, leaving 10 bases unmatched. The CDR3 loop spans 16 amino acids. Germline V gene lookup returns CDR1 GTSNPN and CDR2 SVGIG (reference sequence). CDR3 in amino acids: CAWSPKSTGGNQPQHF. The CDR3 nucleotides are TGTGCCTGGAGCCCCAAATCGACAGGGGGTAATCAGCCCCAGCATTTT. Supplemented by reference TRBV30 and TRBJ1-5, the full variable domain reads SQTIHQWPATLVQPVGSPLSLECTVEGTSNPNLYWYRQAAGRGLQLLFYSVGIGQISSEVPQNLSASRPQDRQFILSSKKLLLSDSGFYLCAWSPKSTGGNQPQHFGDGTRLSIL.

The chain combines TRBV14 with TRBJ1-1; 9 bases fit TRBD1. CDR1 and CDR2 (germline): SGHDN, FVKESK. With V trimmed by 4 bases and J by 8 bases, 5 bases remained unmatched. This CDR3 is built from 13 residues. The CDR3 loop is CASSRTGAAEAFF. The CDR3 bases are TGTGCCAGCAGCCGGACAGGGGCGGCAGAAGCTTTCTTT.

This chain connects TRBV4-2 to TRBJ1-2; 8 bases line up with TRBD1. This CDR3 has 17 amino acids. Germline-derived CDR1 and CDR2 are LGHNA and YNFKEQ. The junction had 12 bases not matched to a gene; V was cut back by 0 bases and J by 6 bases. The CDR3 reads CASSQDYLGQGIHGYTF. In DNA, the CDR3 is TGTGCCAGCAGCCAAGATTACCTAGGACAGGGAATCCATGGCTACACCTTC.